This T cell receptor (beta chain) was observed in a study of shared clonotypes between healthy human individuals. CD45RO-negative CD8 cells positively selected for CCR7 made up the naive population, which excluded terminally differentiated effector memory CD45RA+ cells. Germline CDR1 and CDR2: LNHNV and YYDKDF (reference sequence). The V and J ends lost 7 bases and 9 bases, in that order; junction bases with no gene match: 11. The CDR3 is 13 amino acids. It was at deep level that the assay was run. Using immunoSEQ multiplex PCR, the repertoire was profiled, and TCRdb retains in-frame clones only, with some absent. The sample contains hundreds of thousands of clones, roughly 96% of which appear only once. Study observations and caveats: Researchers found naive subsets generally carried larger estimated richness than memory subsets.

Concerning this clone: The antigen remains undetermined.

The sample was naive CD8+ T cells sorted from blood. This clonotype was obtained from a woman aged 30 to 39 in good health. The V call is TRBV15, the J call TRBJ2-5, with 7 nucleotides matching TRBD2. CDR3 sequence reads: CATKPGLPGAQYF. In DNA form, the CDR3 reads TGTGCCACCAAACCGGGACTACCGGGGGCCCAGTACTTC.